These 21 T cell receptor beta chains were all obtained from the same sample, sequenced in a study of shared clonotypes between healthy human individuals. Measured with immunoSEQ multiplex PCR; TCRdb has only the in-frame clones, and not every one. The sample carries 1,400,000 or so clones, just under 99% recorded once. Source material: naive CD4+ T cells sorted from blood. Stated subset: CD45RA+ positively selected. The receptors come from a man under 40 in good health.

This sequence joins TRBV9 and TRBJ2-1; 10 bases map to TRBD2. Germline CDR1 reads SGDLS; CDR2 reads YYNGEE. With V trimmed by 0 bases and J by 9 bases, 12 bases remained unmatched. The CDR3 spans 17 residues. CDR3 in DNA: TGTGCCAGCAGCGTAGACCCAGCGGGAGGGCTTATAGGTGAGCAGTTCTTC. The encoded protein is CASSVDPAGGLIGEQFF. Full variable domain (missing parts from reference TRBV9 and TRBJ2-1): DSGVTQTPKHLITATGQRVTLRCSPRSGDLSVYWYQQSLDQGLQFLIQYYNGEERAKGNILERFSAQQFPDLHSELNLSSLELGDSALYFCASSVDPAGGLIGEQFFGPGTRLTVL.

V gene TRBV7-9 combines with J gene TRBJ2-5; 11 bases fit TRBD2. V shed 5 bases, J shed 5 bases, and the junction held 7 bases outside the gene matches. This CDR3 is built from 15 residues. Looked up from germline, CDR1 is SEHNR and CDR2 is FQNEAQ (reference sequence). This CDR3 is CASSDLVAGGETQYF. CDR3 in DNA: TGTGCCAGCAGCGACCTGGTAGCGGGGGGGGAGACCCAGTACTTC.

DNA of the CDR3: TGTGCCAGCAGTGAGATGGGTCGGGGGAACACCGGGGAGCTGTTTTTT. Translated, it gives CASSEMGRGNTGELFF. This chain connects TRBV6-1 to TRBJ2-2; possible D gene TRBD2, 5 bases. Germline CDR1 is MNHNS and CDR2 is SASEGT. Trimming shortened V by 3 bases and J by 1 base, and 12 bases separated the two germline ends. CDR3 length: 16 residues.

The rearrangement joins TRBV5-1 to TRBJ2-4; the D gene is possibly TRBD1 (6 bases). Germline loops: CDR1 SGHRS, CDR2 YFSETQ. The CDR3 length is 14 residues. The V and J ends lost 4 bases and 8 bases respectively, with 16 bases between them. Written as DNA, the CDR3 is TGCGCCAGCAGCCGAACGACAGGTGAGGACATTCAGTACTTC. Translated: CASSRTTGEDIQYF.

A few counts support this clone. The gene calls are TRBV9 and TRBJ2-1, with 8 nucleotides matching TRBD2. Unmatched junction bases numbered 8, after V lost 0 bases and J lost 6 bases. Per the germline V gene, CDR1 is SGDLS and CDR2 is YYNGEE. The CDR3 has 16 residues. CDR3 DNA sequence: TGTGCCAGCAGCGTAGCTCCGGGAGGGCCGCCCAATGAGCAGTTCTTC. Translated: CASSVAPGGPPNEQFF.

The chain links TRBV19 to TRBJ2-1, with D perhaps given as TRBD1 or TRBD2 (5 bases each). CDR3 length: 12 amino acids. Per the germline V gene, CDR1 is LNHDA and CDR2 is SQIVND (reference sequence). V shed 3 bases and J shed 7 bases, with 7 bases lying between them. This chain's CDR3 is CASSIWGNEQFF. CDR3 DNA: TGTGCCAGTAGTATTTGGGGGAATGAGCAGTTCTTC.

The chain carries TRBV20-1 and TRBJ1-4, with D unresolved. Trimming removed 4 bases at V and 4 bases at J, with 4 bases between. This CDR3 is built from 11 residues. Germline CDR1 DFQATT, CDR2 SNEGSKA (reference sequence). The CDR3 spells CSATGNEKLFF. CDR3 nucleotides: TGCAGTGCTACGGGTAATGAAAAACTGTTTTTT.

The rearrangement joins TRBV5-1 to TRBJ2-3, with 14 bases aligning to TRBD2. V lost 3 bases, J lost 2 bases, and 8 bases stayed unmatched. This CDR3 region has 18 residues. Germline assignment: CDR1 SGHRS and CDR2 YFSETQ. The DNA of the CDR3 is TGCGCCAGCAGCTCGGGACTAGCGGGAGTCGGTGTCACAGATACGCAGTATTTT. This translates into CASSSGLAGVGVTDTQYF.

The chain combines TRBV9 with TRBJ2-2, with D unresolved. V shed 3 bases and J shed 8 bases, with 2 bases lying between them. The CDR3 has 10 residues. Germline V gene data show CDR1 as SGDLS and CDR2 as YYNGEE. Written as DNA, the CDR3 is TGTGCCAGCAGCGGGGGGGAGCTGTTTTTT. The encoded protein is CASSGGELFF.

A single count supports this clone. This chain joins TRBV28 and TRBJ1-5; weak D call: TRBD1 (5 bases). This CDR3 spans 13 amino acids. Per the germline V gene, CDR1 is MDHEN and CDR2 is SYDVKM. Trimming removed 6 bases from V and 9 bases from J, with 15 bases in between. The CDR3 DNA is TGTGCCAGCAGACGAAATGGGGGGGGGCCCCAGCATTTT. Encoded protein: CASRRNGGGPQHF.

This CDR3 is CASSLAPGTASYEQYF. For the CDR3, the DNA is TGTGCCAGCAGCTTGGCCCCCGGGACGGCCTCCTACGAGCAGTACTTC. The J gene is TRBJ2-7, the V gene TRBV7-2; possibly TRBD1 or TRBD2 for D (5 bases each). CDR3 length: 16 residues. In germline, CDR1 is SGHTA, CDR2 FQGNSA. V was cut by 3 bases and J by 0 bases, with 15 bases left in between. Full variable domain (remainder filled in from reference TRBV7-2 and TRBJ2-7): GAGVSQSPSNKVTEKGKDVELRCDPISGHTALYWYRQSLGQGLEFLIYFQGNSAPDKSGLPSDRFSAERTGGSVSTLTIQRTQQEDSAVYLCASSLAPGTASYEQYFGPGTRLTVT.

J is TRBJ2-4 and V is TRBV28; 7 nucleotides align to TRBD1. The CDR3 has 13 residues. V shed 6 bases and J 13 bases; nucleotides not matched to a gene: 12. Germline CDR1 is MDHEN and CDR2 is SYDVKM. CDR3 region: CASRIGQATQQYF. CDR3 bases: TGTGCCAGCAGAATCGGACAGGCGACTCAGCAGTACTTC.

J is TRBJ2-7 and V is TRBV7-9, with a tentative D call TRBD1 (5 bases). The length of the CDR3 is 13 residues. V lost 5 bases, J lost 6 bases, and 14 bases lay in between. Germline CDR1 SEHNR, CDR2 FQNEAQ (reference sequence). The CDR3 coding sequence is TGTGCCAGCAGCCCTCCCGTAGGGGTCGAGCAGTACTTC. Amino acid sequence: CASSPPVGVEQYF.

This chain joins TRBV5-4 and TRBJ2-1; TRBD2 agrees at 12 bases. CDR3 length equals 16 residues. Per germline, CDR1 SGHNT and CDR2 YYREEE (reference sequence). V was pared by 4 bases and J by 4 bases, with 6 bases of the junction left unmatched. Written as DNA, the CDR3 is TGTGCCAGCAGCGCCACGCTAGCGGGAGGGTACAATGAGCAGTTCTTC. It specifies CASSATLAGGYNEQFF.

The chain links TRBV7-2 to TRBJ1-4; D ambiguous. V was clipped by 4 bases and J by 7 bases, with 16 bases between them. Germline CDR1 SGHTA, CDR2 FQGNSA. The CDR3 has 15 residues. CDR3 amino acids: CASSWGSWGGEKLFF. The CDR3 bases are TGTGCCAGCAGCTGGGGTAGCTGGGGTGGTGAAAAACTGTTTTTT.

The chain carries TRBV2 and TRBJ1-4; D is possibly TRBD1 (6 bases). CDR1 is SNHLY and CDR2 is FYNNEI in the germline V gene. V lost 8 bases and J lost 7, with 14 bases in between. This CDR3 region has 13 residues. CDR3 amino acids: CASRQEAIEKLFF. DNA of the CDR3: TGTGCCAGCCGACAGGAGGCGATTGAAAAACTGTTTTTT.

This chain joins TRBV5-4 and TRBJ2-7; TRBD1 might be the D (5 bases). CDR1 and CDR2 (germline): SGHNT, YYREEE (reference sequence). The CDR3 sequence is 14 residues long. Trimming cost V 1 base and J 3 bases, with 11 bases left between them. CDR3: CASSLFRASYEQYF. CDR3 DNA sequence: TGTGCCAGCAGCTTGTTCAGGGCCAGCTACGAGCAGTACTTC.

The chain links TRBV6-6 to TRBJ1-5; weak D call: TRBD1 (5 bases). The length of the CDR3 is 14 residues. V shed 9 bases and J shed 2 bases, with 14 bases lying between them. In germline, CDR1 is MNHNY, CDR2 SVGAGI (reference sequence). CDR3 loop: CASWGKGGNQPQHF. DNA for the CDR3: TGTGCCAGTTGGGGCAAAGGGGGCAATCAGCCCCAGCATTTT.

The chain has TRBV18 and TRBJ2-1, with 10 nucleotides matching TRBD2. CDR1 KGHSH and CDR2 LQKENI come from the germline V gene. The CDR3 length is 16 residues. V lost 6 bases and J lost 3; bases outside the gene matches: 8. The CDR3 DNA reads as TGTGCCAGCTCGTCAACTAGCGGGACAATCTACAATGAGCAGTTCTTC. It is translated as CASSSTSGTIYNEQFF.

The chain couples TRBV7-9 to TRBJ1-5; possible D gene TRBD1, 5 bases. Germline V gene sequence: CDR1 SEHNR, CDR2 FQNEAQ (reference sequence). The CDR3 length is 14 residues. V dropped 3 bases and J dropped 6 bases, with 12 bases sitting between them. The CDR3 DNA sequence: TGTGCCAGCAGCTTGGACACTATTCTTCAGCCCCAGCATTTT. Encoded protein: CASSLDTILQPQHF.

The chain uses TRBV28 and TRBJ2-7; D gene unclear. V lost 5 bases and J lost 2, with 10 bases in between. In germline, CDR1 is MDHEN, CDR2 SYDVKM. The CDR3 spans 13 residues. DNA for the CDR3: TGTGCCAGCAGTAGATACCGAACCTACGAGCAGTACTTC. It specifies CASSRYRTYEQYF.